This TCR beta chain was sequenced in a study of blood T cell repertoires in COVID-19 (dated by TCRdb to 2019 to 2021). Describing the broader study: Collaborator samples came from the United States, Italy and Spain and covered acute and convalescent phases of COVID-19. The material from the prospective study consisted of cDNA or gDNA derived from T cells, B-cell-depleted T cells, or PBMCs. Deeply sampled blood TCRbeta repertoires from subjects exposed to, actively infected with, or recovered from COVID-19 were included in the dataset. The repertoires were released in a freely available public database meant as a resource for research on the immune response to SARS-CoV-2. Samples were obtained from the ongoing ImmuneRACE study (first 160 participants) and from 1,254 subjects provided by 6 global collaborators. The sample metadata nearly always contained a de-identified subject ID, COVID-19 status, age in years and sex. HLA class I and class II types, where available, came from metadata supplied by the sample provider rather than from assay-based typing.

The CDR3 has 17 amino acids, counting the end cysteine and phenylalanine. The read is trimmed to its CDR3 DNA, 51 bases read in frame from base 1. The germline V gene provides CDR1 LGHNA and CDR2 YNFKEQ. Trimming costs V 2 bases and J 3 bases, and their ends lie 16 bases apart. This clone was counted between two and nine times. There is no known antigen for this receptor. No clone much larger than this one lies a single base away; base qualities are absent. The collaborating institutions used their own protocols to collect whole blood in K2EDTA tubes. For TCRbeta analysis, collaborator samples were shipped as frozen whole blood, as isolated PBMCs, or as DNA extracted from either sample type. TCRbeta CDR3 regions were amplified from genomic DNA by means of the immunoSEQ Assay, a bias-controlled multiplex PCR. As for the authors' bioinformatics: The number of nucleated cells in each sample was estimated by amplification of reference gene primers within the assay. To quantify the absolute abundance of each unique TCRbeta CDR3 rearrangement, sequence reads were collapsed and filtered. For each sample, productive Simpson clonality was calculated as the square root of Simpson's diversity index across productive rearrangements. What TCRdb holds here is the immuneACCESS table cut down to in-frame rearrangements. Part of the clones is not present; checked against another copy, under half of the missing clones reflect an unresolved V gene, and the others are unexplained. That table supplies the V and J calls and clone size; D and trimming were determined from the DNA. The sample contains around 64,000 clones, 87% of them found a single time. Of the sample, around a fifth falls within the top ten clones.

General conclusions and limits of the study: How much clinical and demographic metadata was included differed by source and by participant, and the metadata was provided uncurated.

The material sequenced was peripheral blood. The TCR originated in a woman at least 80 years old with acute or convalescent COVID-19. The rearrangement joined TRBV4-2 to TRBJ1-4, with TRBD1 as a weak D call on 5 bases. For the CDR3, the sequence is CASSQYSSGGANEKLFF. The nucleotides are TGTGCCAGCAGCCAATACTCCTCCGGGGGGGCTAATGAAAAACTGTTTTTT.